Shown below are 30 T cell receptor beta chains from a single sample sequenced in a study of vaccination effects on CD4 cells after COVID-19. Before sequencing, viral peptide pools were used by the ViraFEST assay to expand antigen-specific CD4+ T cells. The culture ran for approximately 10 days, and then CD4+ T cells were isolated. These receptors lack a known antigen. The data were produced by immunoSEQ multiplex PCR, yet TCRdb's version contains in-frame clones alone and is incomplete. This repertoire shows 14,000 or so clones, over 65% found once; its top ten account for about 26%. The specimen comprised CD4+ T cells from PBMCs cultured with HCoV-229E spike peptides, sampled before COVID-19 vaccination. These receptors were collected from a human donor who received a COVID-19 vaccine.

This sequence joins TRBV11-3 and TRBJ2-7, with TRBD2 identical over 8 bases. Germline V gives CDR1 SGHNT, CDR2 YENEEA. The CDR3 length is 15 residues. V lost 2 bases to trimming and J lost 5 bases; unmatched junction nucleotides: 8. The CDR3 protein is CASSLSPSGFHEQYF. CDR3 coding DNA: TGTGCCAGCAGCTTAAGTCCTAGCGGGTTCCACGAGCAGTACTTC.

The chain couples TRBV6-6 to TRBJ2-1; 7 bases fit TRBD1. Trimming cost V 8 bases and J 2 bases; bases outside gene matches: 9. The CDR3 loop spans 15 amino acids. The germline gives CDR1 MNHNY, CDR2 SVGAGI (reference sequence). The CDR3 loop reads CASGKQGNAYNEQFF. The CDR3 nucleotides read TGTGCCAGCGGGAAACAGGGGAATGCCTACAATGAGCAGTTCTTC.

This rearrangement joins TRBV5-1 to TRBJ2-7; perhaps TRBD2 as D (6 bases). The CDR3 has 14 amino acids. Trimming pared 4 bases from V and 2 bases from J, leaving 13 bases between. Looked up from germline, CDR1 is SGHRS and CDR2 is YFSETQ. CDR3 in DNA: TGCGCCAGCAGCGGAGGGGCCTTCACCTACGAGCAGTACTTC. Encoded protein: CASSGGAFTYEQYF. The full variable domain, its missing parts supplied by reference TRBV5-1 and TRBJ2-7, is KAGVTQTPRYLIKTRGQQVTLSCSPISGHRSVSWYQQTPGQGLQFLFEYFSETQRNKGNFPGRFSGRQFSNSRSEMNVSTLELGDSALYLCASSGGAFTYEQYFGPGTRLTVT.

The CDR3 coding sequence is TGTGCCAGCAGATCAGAGAATGAAAAACTGTTTTTT. Its protein is CASRSENEKLFF. The chain is built from TRBV6-5 and TRBJ1-4, with D unresolved. The CDR3 consists of 12 residues. Trimming stripped 6 bases from V and 5 bases from J, with 7 bases between. CDR1 is MNHEY and CDR2 is SVGAGI in the germline V gene.

The rearrangement joins TRBV10-3 to TRBJ2-7, with D possibly being TRBD2 (7 bases). Germline-derived CDR1 and CDR2 are ENHRY and SYGVKD. This CDR3 is 15 amino acids long. Trimming took off 2 bases at V and 7 bases at J, with 18 bases between the two ends. In DNA form, the CDR3 reads TGTGCCATCAGTGAGATAGGGGGAGGGCCGGGAGAGCAGTACTTC. Its protein is CAISEIGGGPGEQYF.

V gene TRBV7-2 combines with J gene TRBJ1-2; tentatively, D is TRBD1 (6 bases). Germline assignment: CDR1 SGHTA and CDR2 FQGNSA. CDR3 length equals 14 residues. The ends were cut back, 5 bases at V and 0 bases at J, with 10 bases in the middle. Here the CDR3 DNA reads TGTGCCAGCAGCACACAGGGAGCTAACTATGGCTACACCTTC. This gives the protein CASSTQGANYGYTF.

The rearrangement joins TRBV19 to TRBJ2-3, with D perhaps being TRBD1 or TRBD2 (5 bases each). Germline V CDR1 and CDR2: LNHDA, SQIVND (reference sequence). V was shortened by 4 bases and J by 5 bases, with 19 bases between the two germline ends. CDR3 length equals 16 residues. Here the CDR3 reads CASSNLGPSAGDTQYF. Here the CDR3 DNA reads TGTGCCAGTAGTAACCTGGGACCCTCGGCCGGAGATACGCAGTATTTT.

This clone was found once. The chain recombines TRBV9 with TRBJ2-7; possible D gene TRBD2, 6 bases. The CDR3 totals 14 residues. The V gene lost 7 bases and the J gene lost 0 bases, with 14 bases spanning the gap. CDR1 is SGDLS, CDR2 YYNGEE, per germline. The CDR3 sequence: CASSLADYSYEQYF. The DNA for the CDR3 is TGTGCCAGCTCCTTAGCGGATTACTCCTACGAGCAGTACTTC. The full variable domain, with the rest looked up from reference TRBV9 and TRBJ2-7, is DSGVTQTPKHLITATGQRVTLRCSPRSGDLSVYWYQQSLDQGLQFLIQYYNGEERAKGNILERFSAQQFPDLHSELNLSSLELGDSALYFCASSLADYSYEQYFGPGTRLTVT.

This clone has only one observation. A read error may account for a junction end that differs from germline. The CDR3 is CSAVNYRGAAF. The DNA for the CDR3 is TGCAGTGCGGTTAACTACAGGGGAGCAGCCTTC. The chain joins TRBV20-1 to TRBJ1-2, with 7 positions matching TRBD1. Germline loops: CDR1 DFQATT, CDR2 SNEGSKA (reference sequence). The CDR3 runs to 11 residues.

This chain uses TRBV6-5 with TRBJ1-3; D uncertain. The CDR3 covers 12 residues. The V gene lost 5 bases and the J gene lost 4 bases, with 6 bases spanning the gap. Per the germline V gene, CDR1 is MNHEY and CDR2 is SVGAGI. CDR3 coding DNA: TGTGCCAGCAGTCACCCGGGAAACACCATATATTTT. This encodes CASSHPGNTIYF.

J is TRBJ2-2 and V is TRBV19; no clear D. The CDR3 loop spans 13 amino acids. V gave up 2 bases and J gave up 5 bases, with 6 bases separating them. Germline V gene lookup returns CDR1 LNHDA and CDR2 SQIVND (reference sequence). Here the CDR3 reads CASSIRDTGELFF. The CDR3 DNA sequence: TGTGCCAGTAGTATAAGGGATACCGGGGAGCTGTTTTTT.

V and J are TRBV5-1 and TRBJ2-2; tentatively, D is TRBD2 (5 bases). Trimming took off 6 bases at V and 5 bases at J, with 14 bases between the two ends. The length of the CDR3 is 14 residues. Germline V lookup: CDR1 SGHRS, CDR2 YFSETQ. CDR3 residues: CASMETIITGELFF. The CDR3 nucleotides are TGCGCCAGCATGGAGACTATCATTACCGGGGAGCTGTTTTTT. The full variable domain, completed using reference TRBV5-1 and TRBJ2-2, is KAGVTQTPRYLIKTRGQQVTLSCSPISGHRSVSWYQQTPGQGLQFLFEYFSETQRNKGNFPGRFSGRQFSNSRSEMNVSTLELGDSALYLCASMETIITGELFFGEGSRLTVL.

This clone was seen a single time. This rearrangement joins TRBV5-6 to TRBJ1-1; no clear D gene. Per the germline V gene, CDR1 is SGHDT and CDR2 is YYEEEE. Trimming took off 6 bases at V and 0 bases at J, with 15 bases between the two ends. This CDR3 has 15 residues. This CDR3 reads CASKNFHPVNTEAFF. Here the CDR3 DNA reads TGTGCCAGCAAAAACTTCCACCCCGTGAACACTGAAGCTTTCTTT.

This chain connects TRBV3-1 (or the pseudogene TRBV3-2) to TRBJ1-1; no firm D call. The germline gives CDR1 LGHDT, CDR2 YNNKEL (reference sequence). The CDR3 totals 14 residues. Trimming took 0 bases from V and 2 from J, leaving 7 bases between them. CDR3 region: CASSQEPINTEAFF. CDR3 in DNA: TGTGCCAGCAGCCAAGAACCTATCAACACTGAAGCTTTCTTT.

This rearrangement joins TRBV6-5 to TRBJ2-1; D is perhaps TRBD2 (6 bases). With 5 bases removed from V and 6 bases from J, the gap between germline ends came to 11 bases. In germline, CDR1 is MNHEY, CDR2 SVGAGI. This CDR3 contains 13 residues. The DNA of the CDR3 is TGTGCCAGCAGTCCTAGGGAGGTCAATGAGCAGTTCTTC. Amino acid sequence: CASSPREVNEQFF.

This chain links TRBV30 with TRBJ1-1; perhaps TRBD1 as D (6 bases). Trimming pared 3 bases from V and 7 bases from J, leaving 15 bases between. This CDR3 is built from 13 residues. In germline, CDR1 is GTSNPN, CDR2 SVGIG (reference sequence). DNA for the CDR3: TGTGCCTGGAGGCCAGGGGTAGTGGGTGAAGCTTTCTTT. Translation gives CAWRPGVVGEAFF.

V is TRBV7-9 and J is TRBJ2-5, with 11 bases lining up with TRBD2. After removal of 4 bases from V and 1 base from J, the junction contained 5 bases not matched to a gene. Germline V gives CDR1 SEHNR, CDR2 FQNEAQ (reference sequence). CDR3 length: 16 residues. The CDR3 region is CASSYFSGRAQETQYF. Written as DNA, the CDR3 is TGTGCCAGCAGCTATTTTAGCGGGAGGGCCCAAGAGACCCAGTACTTC.

The V call is TRBV2, the J call TRBJ1-5, with 10 nucleotides matching TRBD1. The V gene end was trimmed by 7 bases and the J gene end by 7 bases; junction bases not matched to a gene: 10. Germline CDR1 is SNHLY and CDR2 is FYNNEI. The CDR3 covers 15 residues. The CDR3 sequence is CASMEGQGTRQPQHF. Here the CDR3 DNA reads TGTGCCAGCATGGAGGGACAGGGGACTCGGCAGCCCCAGCATTTT.

V usage is TRBV25-1 and J usage is TRBJ2-2; D call uncertain. Germline V gene sequence: CDR1 MGHDK, CDR2 SYGVNS. V lost 5 bases to trimming and J lost 2 bases, with 9 bases between them. The CDR3 contains 14 residues. The CDR3: CASSPRQNTGELFF. CDR3 sequence (DNA): TGTGCCAGCAGTCCCCGACAAAACACCGGGGAGCTGTTTTTT. Supplemented by reference TRBV25-1 and TRBJ2-2, the full variable domain reads EADIYQTPRYLVIGTGKKITLECSQTMGHDKMYWYQQDPGMELHLIHYSYGVNSTEKGDLSSESTVSRIRTEHFPLTLESARPSHTSQYLCASSPRQNTGELFFGEGSRLTVL.

The sample holds one count of this clone. The V and J genes are TRBV30 and TRBJ1-2; D is unclear. CDR1 is GTSNPN and CDR2 is SVGIG in the germline V gene (reference sequence). Trimming removed 4 bases at V and 4 bases at J, with 7 bases between. The CDR3 contains 11 residues. The CDR3: CAWTRSYGYTF. CDR3 coding DNA: TGTGCCTGGACGAGGAGCTATGGCTACACCTTC.

In its sample, this clone was seen once. This chain uses TRBV2 with TRBJ1-2, with TRBD1 matching 9 bases. V was pared by 7 bases and J by 3 bases, with 15 bases of the junction left unmatched. The CDR3 is 17 residues long. The germline V gene encodes CDR1 SNHLY and CDR2 FYNNEI. The CDR3 DNA reads as TGTGCCAGCACCAGGTACAGGGGGCAATCTAGATACTATGGCTACACCTTC. This encodes CASTRYRGQSRYYGYTF.

This clone was observed once. The V and J genes are TRBV3-1 (or the pseudogene TRBV3-2) and TRBJ2-7, with D maybe TRBD2 (6 bases). Germline V gene data show CDR1 as LGHDT and CDR2 as YNNKEL (reference sequence). Trimming removed 2 bases from V and 4 bases from J, with 12 bases in between. The CDR3 spans 14 residues. CDR3 bases: TGTGCCAGCAGCCAAAGCGGGCCGTGGTACGAGCAGTACTTC. This sequence encodes CASSQSGPWYEQYF.

In this sample, this clone turned up a few times. The J gene is TRBJ1-2, the V gene TRBV7-9, with D unclear. CDR1 and CDR2 (germline): SEHNR, FQNEAQ (reference sequence). Trimming pared 3 bases from V and 0 bases from J, leaving 8 bases between. The CDR3 has 14 amino acids. The CDR3 reads CASSLFPTNYGYTF. The CDR3 DNA reads TGTGCCAGCAGCTTGTTTCCAACTAACTATGGCTACACCTTC. Full variable domain (outside the CDR3, taken from reference TRBV7-9 and TRBJ1-2): DTGVSQNPRHKITKRGQNVTFRCDPISEHNRLYWYRQTLGQGPEFLTYFQNEAQLEKSRLLSDRFSAERPKGSFSTLEIQRTEQGDSAMYLCASSLFPTNYGYTFGSGTRLTVV.

CDR3 DNA sequence: TGTGCCAGCAGTCCCGACCCGAGCGGGAGCACAGATACGCAGTATTTT. This gives the protein CASSPDPSGSTDTQYF. The genes are TRBV28 and TRBJ2-3, with a possible D match to TRBD2 (6 bases). This CDR3 has 16 amino acids. In germline, CDR1 is MDHEN, CDR2 SYDVKM. The V and J ends lost 5 bases and 0 bases respectively, with 15 bases between them.

V gene TRBV2 combines with J gene TRBJ2-3; 7 bases match TRBD2. The CDR3 runs 15 residues. The germline V gene encodes CDR1 SNHLY and CDR2 FYNNEI. Trimming at V came to 5 bases and at J to 4 bases, leaving 9 bases not matched to a gene. This chain's CDR3 is CASSRPSGGADTQYF. The DNA of the CDR3 is TGTGCCAGCAGTAGGCCTAGCGGAGGGGCAGATACGCAGTATTTT.

This CDR3 reads CASSPRGGANTEAFF. The CDR3 DNA follows: TGTGCCAGCAGCCCCCGGGGAGGGGCGAACACTGAAGCTTTCTTT. This chain connects TRBV6-2 or TRBV6-3 to TRBJ1-1; D possibly corresponds to TRBD1 (5 bases). Germline CDR1 MNHEY, CDR2 SVGEGT. Deletions cut 6 bases from V and 1 base from J, with 15 bases between. The CDR3 sequence is 15 residues long.

This rearrangement joins TRBV5-4 to TRBJ2-3, with a tentative D call TRBD1 (7 bases). The CDR3 contains 16 residues. The V and J ends lost 0 bases and 1 base respectively, with 12 bases between them. CDR1 is SGHNT and CDR2 is YYREEE in the germline V gene (reference sequence). Here the CDR3 reads CASSLGGTDRTDTQYF. The DNA for the CDR3 is TGTGCCAGCAGCTTGGGCGGGACAGACCGCACAGATACGCAGTATTTT. Filled out from reference TRBV5-4 and TRBJ2-3, the complete variable domain reads ETGVTQSPTHLIKTRGQQVTLRCSSQSGHNTVSWYQQALGQGPQFIFQYYREEENGRGNFPPRFSGLQFPNYSSELNVNALELDDSALYLCASSLGGTDRTDTQYFGPGTRLTVL.

This chain connects TRBV2 to TRBJ1-2; tentatively, D is TRBD1 (5 bases). This CDR3 comprises 13 residues. Trimming cost V 8 bases and J 5 bases, with 15 bases left between them. Germline CDR1 and CDR2: SNHLY and FYNNEI. The CDR3 spells CASWAGTDYGYTF. Here the CDR3 DNA reads TGTGCCAGCTGGGCCGGGACGGATTATGGCTACACCTTC.

The CDR3 DNA follows: TGTGCCAGCAGCTTAGTAGCGGGTGGCGAGCAGTACTTC. Translating gives CASSLVAGGEQYF. The rearrangement uses TRBV7-2 and TRBJ2-7; 7 bases align to TRBD2. CDR3 length: 13 residues. V shed 1 base, J shed 6 bases, and the junction held 3 bases outside the gene matches. Germline CDR1 is SGHTA and CDR2 is FQGNSA.

The chain joins TRBV9 to TRBJ1-2, with 9 bases identical to TRBD1. The CDR3 is 17 amino acids. From germline, CDR1 is SGDLS and CDR2 YYNGEE. V shed 6 bases, J shed 4 bases, and the junction held 16 bases outside the gene matches. The CDR3 sequence: CASTFGQGLLYPYGYTF. For the CDR3, the DNA is TGTGCCAGCACCTTCGGACAGGGGCTCCTTTACCCCTATGGCTACACCTTC.